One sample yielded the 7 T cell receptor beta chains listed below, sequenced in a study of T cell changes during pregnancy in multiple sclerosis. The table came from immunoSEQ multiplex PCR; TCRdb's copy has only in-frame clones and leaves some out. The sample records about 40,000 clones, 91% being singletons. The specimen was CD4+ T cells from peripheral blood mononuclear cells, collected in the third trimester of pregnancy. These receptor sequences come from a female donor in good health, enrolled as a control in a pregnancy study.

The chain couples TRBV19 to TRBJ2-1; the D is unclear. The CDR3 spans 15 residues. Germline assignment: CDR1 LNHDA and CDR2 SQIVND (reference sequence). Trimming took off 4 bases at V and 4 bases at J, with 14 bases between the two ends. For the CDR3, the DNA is TGTGCCAGTAGTAGTTATACGGGTCATTACAATGAGCAGTTCTTC. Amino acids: CASSSYTGHYNEQFF. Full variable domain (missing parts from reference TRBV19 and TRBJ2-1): DGGITQSPKYLFRKEGQNVTLSCEQNLNHDAMYWYRQDPGQGLRLIYYSQIVNDFQKGDIAEGYSVSREKKESFPLTVTSAQKNPTAFYLCASSSYTGHYNEQFFGPGTRLTVL.

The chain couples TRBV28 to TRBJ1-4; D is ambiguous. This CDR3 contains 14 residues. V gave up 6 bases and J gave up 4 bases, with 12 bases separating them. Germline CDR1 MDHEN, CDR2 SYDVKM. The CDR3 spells CASRIKGGNEKLFF. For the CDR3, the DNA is TGTGCCAGCAGAATCAAGGGAGGTAATGAAAAACTGTTTTTT.

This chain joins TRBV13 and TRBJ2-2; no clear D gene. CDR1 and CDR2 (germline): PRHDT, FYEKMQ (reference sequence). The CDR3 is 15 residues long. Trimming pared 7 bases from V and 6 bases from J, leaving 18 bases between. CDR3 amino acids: CASTTPGRSAGELFF. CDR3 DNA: TGTGCCAGCACCACTCCCGGTCGATCGGCCGGGGAGCTGTTTTTT.

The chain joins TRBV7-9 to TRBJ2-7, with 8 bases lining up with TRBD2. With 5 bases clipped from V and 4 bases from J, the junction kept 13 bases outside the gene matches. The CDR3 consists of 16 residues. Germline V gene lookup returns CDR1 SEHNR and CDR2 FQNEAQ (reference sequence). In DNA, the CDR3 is TGTGCCAGCAGCCCCCCCCTGGGGACTAGTGATTACGAGCAGTACTTC. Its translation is CASSPPLGTSDYEQYF.

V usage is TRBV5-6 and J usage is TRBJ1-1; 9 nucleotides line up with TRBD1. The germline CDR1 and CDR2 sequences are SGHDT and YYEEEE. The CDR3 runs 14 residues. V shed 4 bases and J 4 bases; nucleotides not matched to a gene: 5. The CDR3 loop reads CASSVDRGFTEAFF. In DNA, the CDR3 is TGTGCCAGCAGCGTCGACAGGGGGTTCACTGAAGCTTTCTTT. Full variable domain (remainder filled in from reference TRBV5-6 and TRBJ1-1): DAGVTQSPTHLIKTRGQQVTLRCSPKSGHDTVSWYQQALGQGPQFIFQYYEEEERQRGNFPDRFSGHQFPNYSSELNVNALLLGDSALYLCASSVDRGFTEAFFGQGTRLTVV.

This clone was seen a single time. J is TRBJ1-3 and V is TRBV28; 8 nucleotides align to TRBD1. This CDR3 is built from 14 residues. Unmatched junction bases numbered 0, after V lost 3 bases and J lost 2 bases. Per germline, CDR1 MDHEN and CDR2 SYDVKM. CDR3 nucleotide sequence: TGTGCCAGCAGTTTGGACAGGGCTGGAAACACCATATATTTT. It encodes CASSLDRAGNTIYF.

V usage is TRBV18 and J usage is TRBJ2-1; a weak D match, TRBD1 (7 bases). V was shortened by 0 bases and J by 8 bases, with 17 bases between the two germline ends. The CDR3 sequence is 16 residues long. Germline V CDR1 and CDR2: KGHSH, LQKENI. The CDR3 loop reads CASSPPPAGGLYEQFF. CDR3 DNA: TGTGCCAGCTCACCACCCCCGGCAGGGGGACTGTATGAGCAGTTCTTC.